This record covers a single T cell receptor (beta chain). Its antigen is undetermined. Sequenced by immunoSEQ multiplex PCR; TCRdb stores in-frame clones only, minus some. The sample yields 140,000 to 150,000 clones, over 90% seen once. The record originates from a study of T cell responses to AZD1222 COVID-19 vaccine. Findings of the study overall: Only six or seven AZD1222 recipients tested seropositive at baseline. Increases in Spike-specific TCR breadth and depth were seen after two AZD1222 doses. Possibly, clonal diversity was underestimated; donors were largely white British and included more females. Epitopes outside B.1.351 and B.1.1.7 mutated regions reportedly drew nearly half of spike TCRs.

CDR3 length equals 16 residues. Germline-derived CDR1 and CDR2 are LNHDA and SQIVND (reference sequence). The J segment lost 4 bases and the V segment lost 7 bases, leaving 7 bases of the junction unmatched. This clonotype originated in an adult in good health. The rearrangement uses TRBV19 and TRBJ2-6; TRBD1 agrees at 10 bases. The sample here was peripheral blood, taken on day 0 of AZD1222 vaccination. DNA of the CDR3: TGTGCCAGTACCCCGGACAGGGGGGGCGGGGCCAACGTCCTGACTTTC. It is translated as CASTPDRGGGANVLTF.